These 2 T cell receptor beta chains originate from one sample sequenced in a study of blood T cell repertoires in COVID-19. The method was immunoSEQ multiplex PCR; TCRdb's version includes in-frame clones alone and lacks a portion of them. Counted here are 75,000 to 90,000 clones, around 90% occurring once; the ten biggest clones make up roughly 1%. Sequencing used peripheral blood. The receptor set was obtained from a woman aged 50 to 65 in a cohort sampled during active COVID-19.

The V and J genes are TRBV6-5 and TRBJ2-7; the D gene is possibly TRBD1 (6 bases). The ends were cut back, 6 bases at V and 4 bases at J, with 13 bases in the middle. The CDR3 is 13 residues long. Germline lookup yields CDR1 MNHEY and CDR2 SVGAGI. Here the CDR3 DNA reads TGTGCCAGCAGAGACCCAAGGGGGTACGAGCAGTACTTC. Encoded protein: CASRDPRGYEQYF.

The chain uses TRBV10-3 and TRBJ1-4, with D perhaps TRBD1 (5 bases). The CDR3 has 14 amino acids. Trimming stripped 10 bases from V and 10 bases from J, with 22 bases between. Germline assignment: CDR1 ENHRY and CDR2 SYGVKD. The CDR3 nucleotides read TGTGCCACGGGGAAGCCGGGGGGAAGGGGAAAACTGTTTTTT. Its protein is CATGKPGGRGKLFF.